This TCR beta chain was sequenced for a study of control samples from healthy donors and cancer patients. The assay was immunoSEQ multiplex PCR, and TCRdb's table has in-frame clones only and misses some. Of some 70,000 clones listed, under 85% were seen once; the top ten hold approximately 14%. The CDR3 length is 17 residues. The germline V gene encodes CDR1 LNHDA and CDR2 SQIVND (reference sequence). V lost 7 bases and J 4 bases, leaving 23 bases between the germline ends. The chain is built from TRBV19 and TRBJ2-1; perhaps TRBD2 as D (6 bases). The receptor's source is a man aged 55 to 70 in good health. The sample comprised blood. CDR3 bases: TGTGCCAGTACTCCAGGAGGGCTTAGGTTGGGTTACAATGAGCAGTTCTTC. This gives the protein CASTPGGLRLGYNEQFF.